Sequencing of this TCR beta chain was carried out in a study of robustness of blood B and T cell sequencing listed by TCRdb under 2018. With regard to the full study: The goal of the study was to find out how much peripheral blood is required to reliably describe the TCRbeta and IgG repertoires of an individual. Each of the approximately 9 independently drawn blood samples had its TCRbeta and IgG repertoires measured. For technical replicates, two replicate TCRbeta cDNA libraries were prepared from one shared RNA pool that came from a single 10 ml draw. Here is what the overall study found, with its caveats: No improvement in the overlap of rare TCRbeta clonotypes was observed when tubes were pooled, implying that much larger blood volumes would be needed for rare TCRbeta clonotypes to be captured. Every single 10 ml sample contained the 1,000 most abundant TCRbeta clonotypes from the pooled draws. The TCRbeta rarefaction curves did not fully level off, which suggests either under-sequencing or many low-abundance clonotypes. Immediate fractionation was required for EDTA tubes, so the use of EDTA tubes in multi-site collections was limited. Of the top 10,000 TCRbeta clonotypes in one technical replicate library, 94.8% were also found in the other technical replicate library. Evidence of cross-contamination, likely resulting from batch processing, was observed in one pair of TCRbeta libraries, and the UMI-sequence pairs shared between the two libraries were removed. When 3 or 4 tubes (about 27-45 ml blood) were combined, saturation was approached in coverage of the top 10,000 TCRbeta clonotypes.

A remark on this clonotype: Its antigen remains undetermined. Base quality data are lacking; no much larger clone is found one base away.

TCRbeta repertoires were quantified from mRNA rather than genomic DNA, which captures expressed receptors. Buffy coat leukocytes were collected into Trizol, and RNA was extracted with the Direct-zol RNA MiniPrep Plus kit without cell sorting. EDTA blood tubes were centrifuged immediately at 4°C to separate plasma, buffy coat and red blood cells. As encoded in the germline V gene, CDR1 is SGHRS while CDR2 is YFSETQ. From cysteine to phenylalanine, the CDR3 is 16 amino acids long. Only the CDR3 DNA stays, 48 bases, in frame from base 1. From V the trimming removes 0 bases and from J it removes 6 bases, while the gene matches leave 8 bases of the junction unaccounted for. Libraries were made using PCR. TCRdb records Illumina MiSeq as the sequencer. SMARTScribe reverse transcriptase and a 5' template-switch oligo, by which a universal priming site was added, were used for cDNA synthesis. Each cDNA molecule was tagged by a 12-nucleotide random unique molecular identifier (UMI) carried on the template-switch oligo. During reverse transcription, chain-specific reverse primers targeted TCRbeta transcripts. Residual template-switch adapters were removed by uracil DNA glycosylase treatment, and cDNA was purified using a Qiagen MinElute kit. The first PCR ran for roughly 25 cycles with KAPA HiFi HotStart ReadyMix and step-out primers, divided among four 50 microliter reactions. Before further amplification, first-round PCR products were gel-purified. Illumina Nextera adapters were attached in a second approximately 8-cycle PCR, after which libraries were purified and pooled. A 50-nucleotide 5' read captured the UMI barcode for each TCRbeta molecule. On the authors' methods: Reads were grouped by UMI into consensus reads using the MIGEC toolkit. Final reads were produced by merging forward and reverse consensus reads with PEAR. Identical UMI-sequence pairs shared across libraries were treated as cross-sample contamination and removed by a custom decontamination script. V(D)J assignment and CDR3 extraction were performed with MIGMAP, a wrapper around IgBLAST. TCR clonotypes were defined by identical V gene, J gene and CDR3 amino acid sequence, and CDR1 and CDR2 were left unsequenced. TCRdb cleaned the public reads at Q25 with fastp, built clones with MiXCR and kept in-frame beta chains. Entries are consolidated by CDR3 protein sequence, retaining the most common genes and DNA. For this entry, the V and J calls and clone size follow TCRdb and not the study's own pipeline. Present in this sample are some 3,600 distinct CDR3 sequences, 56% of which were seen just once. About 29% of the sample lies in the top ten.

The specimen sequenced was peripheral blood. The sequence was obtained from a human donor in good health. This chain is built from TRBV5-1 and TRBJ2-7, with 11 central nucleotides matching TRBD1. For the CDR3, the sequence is CASSLAGQGAPSEQYF. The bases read TGCGCCAGCAGCTTGGCCGGACAGGGGGCGCCGAGCGAGCAGTACTTC.